This T cell receptor (beta chain) derives from a study of CD8+ T cells in alopecia areata. About the study: Each of the treated patients was given oral tofacitinib, 5 to 10 mg twice daily, for moderate-to-severe alopecia areata.

The V gene end was trimmed by 1 base and the J gene end by 6 bases; junction bases not matched to a gene: 2. The CDR3 has 13 residues. Germline assignment: CDR1 LGHNA and CDR2 YSLEER. Broader study findings: Lesional scalp, notably in alopecia totalis/universalis, had clonality above that of normal scalp.

Extracted from the samples, RNA was reverse transcribed into cDNA to serve as the sequencing template. TCRdb's copy holds only in-frame clones and misses some; the assay was immunoSEQ multiplex PCR. The repertoire holds 200,000 to 250,000 clones, 67% seen once, with about 1.3% in the top ten. A single count supports this clone. Its target is unknown. This sequence originates from a human donor with alopecia areata. This specimen consisted of CD4+ T cells sorted from blood, obtained at week 0. This chain links TRBV4-3 with TRBJ2-7; 8 bases are a match to TRBD1. This CDR3 reads CASSQAGQGEQYF. The CDR3 bases are TGCGCCAGCAGCCAAGCCGGACAGGGCGAGCAGTACTTC.